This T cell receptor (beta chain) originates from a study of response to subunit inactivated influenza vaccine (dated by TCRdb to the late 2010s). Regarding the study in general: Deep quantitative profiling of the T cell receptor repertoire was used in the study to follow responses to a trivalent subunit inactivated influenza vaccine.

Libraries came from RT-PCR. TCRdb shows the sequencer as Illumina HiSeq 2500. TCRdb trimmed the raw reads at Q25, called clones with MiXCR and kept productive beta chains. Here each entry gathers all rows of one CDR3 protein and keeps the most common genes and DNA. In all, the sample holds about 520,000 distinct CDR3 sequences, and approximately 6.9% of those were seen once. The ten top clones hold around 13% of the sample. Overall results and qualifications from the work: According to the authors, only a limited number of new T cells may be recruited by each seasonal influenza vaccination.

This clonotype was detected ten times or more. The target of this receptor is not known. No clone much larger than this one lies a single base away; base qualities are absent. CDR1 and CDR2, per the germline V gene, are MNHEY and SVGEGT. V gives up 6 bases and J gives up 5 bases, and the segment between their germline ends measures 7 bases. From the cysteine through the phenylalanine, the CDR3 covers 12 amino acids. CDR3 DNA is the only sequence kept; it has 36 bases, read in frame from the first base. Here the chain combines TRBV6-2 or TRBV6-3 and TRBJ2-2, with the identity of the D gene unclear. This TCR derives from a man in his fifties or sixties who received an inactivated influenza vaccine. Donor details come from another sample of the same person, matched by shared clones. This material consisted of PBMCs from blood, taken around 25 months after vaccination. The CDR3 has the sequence CASSHGTGELFF. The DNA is TGTGCCAGCAGCCACGGGACCGGGGAGCTGTTTTTT.